These T cell receptor beta chains were read from a single sample in a study of cytomegalovirus exposure and HLA in healthy donors. Only in-frame clones appear in the TCRdb table, and some are missing; sequencing was by immunoSEQ multiplex PCR. The sample records approximately 210,000 clones, about 79% being singletons. Sample: PBMCs. The origin of the receptors is a male donor in good health and CMV-seronegative. Each CDR3 is given with its conserved first and last residue. The order of the fields is CDR3 DNA, CDR3 protein, V gene, clone size, D gene, J gene. A D gene is named only where the DNA matches it firmly. Expanded clones get a size class; other rows say once, few or many, or leave the size out.

TGTGCCAGCAGTCCGGGGGATTCGGAGTACTTC,CASSPGDSEYF,TRBV6-5,.,.,TRBJ2-7
TGTGCCAGCAGTCCGGGACAGGCCTCCTACGAGCAGTACTTC,CASSPGQASYEQYF,TRBV28,few,TRBD1,TRBJ2-7
TGTGCCAGTAGTTCCTCTAGCGGCGGTTACTACGAGCAGTACTTC,CASSSSSGGYYEQYF,TRBV19,.,TRBD2,TRBJ2-7
TGTGCCTGGAGTGGGTCAGGAGGAATCTCTGGAAACACCATATATTTT,CAWSGSGGISGNTIYF,TRBV30,.,.,TRBJ1-3
TGTGCCAGTAGTCCGAATTACAGGGACACTGAAGCTTTCTTT,CASSPNYRDTEAFF,TRBV19,few,.,TRBJ1-1
TGTGCCAGCATTAGGGGCCGCGGAAACACCATATATTTT,CASIRGRGNTIYF,TRBV28,.,.,TRBJ1-3
TGTGCCAGCAGTGGGCCAAGGCCGGTTTACGAGCAGTACTTC,CASSGPRPVYEQYF,TRBV28,.,.,TRBJ2-7
TGTGCCAGCAGTTTTACGACTAGTCCCACACCATACGAGCAGTACTTC,CASSFTTSPTPYEQYF,TRBV28,.,.,TRBJ2-7
TGTGCCAGCAGCTTGAGCGTCGGGACAGGACGTCCTGCAACTAATGAAAAACTGTTTTTT,CASSLSVGTGRPATNEKLFF,TRBV5-8,.,TRBD1,TRBJ1-4
TGCGCCAGCAGCTTGGTAGGGATGGTGGGGGCCCATAATGAAGCTTTCTTT,CASSLVGMVGAHNEAFF,TRBV5-1,.,.,TRBJ1-1
TGTGCCAGCAGTATAGGACAGGGAGCAACTAATGAAAAACTGTTTTTT,CASSIGQGATNEKLFF,TRBV6-6,.,TRBD1,TRBJ1-4
TGTGCCAGTAGTATAGGGCCGGGACAGGGGGCAATGGATGGCTACACCTTC,CASSIGPGQGAMDGYTF,TRBV19,.,TRBD1,TRBJ1-2
TGTGCCAGCAGCTTGGCTCCCTCCTACGAGCAGTACTTC,CASSLAPSYEQYF,TRBV5-5,.,.,TRBJ2-7
TGTGCCATCAGTGATAATAGCGGGACCCCCTACGAGCAGTACTTC,CAISDNSGTPYEQYF,TRBV10-3,.,TRBD2,TRBJ2-7
TGTGCCAGCAGCCGGAGGGACGGGCTGGAGGGCTACACCTTC,CASSRRDGLEGYTF,TRBV13,.,.,TRBJ1-2
TGTGCCAGCAGCTCCAGGGTTCTCTCCTACGAGCAGTACTTC,CASSSRVLSYEQYF,TRBV5-8,.,.,TRBJ2-7
TGTGCCAGCAGCCAGGACAGGGCCCTGGGCGGGGAGCTGTTTTTT,CASSQDRALGGELFF,TRBV5-5,.,TRBD1,TRBJ2-2
TGTGCCAGCAGCTTGGTGGCAGCGGTAGATGGCTACACCTTC,CASSLVAAVDGYTF,TRBV5-6,.,.,TRBJ1-2
TGCAGCGTTGGGGTAGCGGGGGTGACGGATACGCAGTATTTT,CSVGVAGVTDTQYF,TRBV29-1,.,TRBD2,TRBJ2-3
TGTGCCAGCAGTTTCGAGGGTCGGGGCTACACCTTC,CASSFEGRGYTF,TRBV28,.,.,TRBJ1-2
TGTGCCAGCAGTTACGGGGCAGCGAACTATGGCTACACCTTC,CASSYGAANYGYTF,TRBV6-5,.,.,TRBJ1-2
TGTGCCAGCAGCCCAGGGGGCCCCACCTCTGGAAACACCATATATTTT,CASSPGGPTSGNTIYF,TRBV5-4,.,TRBD1,TRBJ1-3
TGTGCCAGCAGTTACGGGACAGGGGGAGCTTTCTTT,CASSYGTGGAFF,TRBV6-5,few,TRBD1,TRBJ1-1
TGTGCCAGCACCCCGGGACAGGGGGCCAAAAACATTCAGTACTTC,CASTPGQGAKNIQYF,TRBV28,.,TRBD1,TRBJ2-4
TGCGCCAGCAGCCAAGAGGTGGGAGCTGTGTACGAGCAGTACTTC,CASSQEVGAVYEQYF,TRBV4-3,.,.,TRBJ2-7
TGTGCCAGCAGCGCCGGACTATACAATGAGCAGTTCTTC,CASSAGLYNEQFF,TRBV7-3,.,.,TRBJ2-1
TGTGCCACCAGTCTAGCGGGGGGCGACACAGATACGCAGTATTTT,CATSLAGGDTDTQYF,TRBV15,.,TRBD2,TRBJ2-3
TGTGCCAGCAGCTTCGCAGGGGGCGTGGGCTACGAGCAGTACTTC,CASSFAGGVGYEQYF,TRBV5-5,once,TRBD1,TRBJ2-7
TGTGCCAGCAGCCAAGTTTTCGGGAACTCCTACGAGCAGTACTTC,CASSQVFGNSYEQYF,TRBV14,.,.,TRBJ2-7